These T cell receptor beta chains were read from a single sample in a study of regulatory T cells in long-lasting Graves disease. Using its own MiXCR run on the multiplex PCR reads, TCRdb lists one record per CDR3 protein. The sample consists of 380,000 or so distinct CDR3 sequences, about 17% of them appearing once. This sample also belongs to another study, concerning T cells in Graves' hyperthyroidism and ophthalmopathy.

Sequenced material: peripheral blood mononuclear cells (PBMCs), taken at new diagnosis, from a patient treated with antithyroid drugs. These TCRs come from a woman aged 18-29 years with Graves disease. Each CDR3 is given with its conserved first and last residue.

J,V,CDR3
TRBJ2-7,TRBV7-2,CASSGRTLGSYEQYF
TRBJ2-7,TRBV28,CASSTARDPSVRLGEQYF
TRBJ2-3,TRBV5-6,CASSTGTGIPSSTDTQYF
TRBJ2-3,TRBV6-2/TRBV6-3,CASSYSWPRVDTQYF
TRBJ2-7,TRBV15,CATSSVRTFYEQYF
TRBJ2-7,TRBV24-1,CATSSPGRSSYEQYF
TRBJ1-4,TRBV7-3,CASSLTGVANEKLFF
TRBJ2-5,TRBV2,CASSEVPAQETQYF
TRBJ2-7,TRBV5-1,CASSLAGGTPTSYEQYF
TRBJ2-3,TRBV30,CAWSVAADSSTDTQYF
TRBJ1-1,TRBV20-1,CSAREGGPGTLAFF
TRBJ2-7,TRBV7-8,CASSLGRPGQVSYEQYF
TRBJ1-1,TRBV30,CAWCQGAPTEAFF
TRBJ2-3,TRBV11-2,CASSPGLTREGTQYF
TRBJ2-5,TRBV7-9,CASSLTSGGAQETQYF
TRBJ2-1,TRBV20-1,CSARDRAVFSEQFF
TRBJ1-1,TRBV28,CASGRIEAFF
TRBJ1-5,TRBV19,CASRTRQGRGNQPQHF
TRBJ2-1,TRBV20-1,CSARDLASGRNEQFF
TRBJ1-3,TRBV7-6,CASSLGPVGSGNTIYF
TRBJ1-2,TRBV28,CASSPAPLRGYGYTF
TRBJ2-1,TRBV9,CASSVGLAGPSRDEQFF
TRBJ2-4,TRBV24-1,CATSDVAKNIQYF
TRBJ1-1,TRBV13,CASSAQTGERRNTEAFF
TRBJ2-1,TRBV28,CASTGTRDITYNEQFF
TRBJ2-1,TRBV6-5,CASSYSFAYNEQFF
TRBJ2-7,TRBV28,CASRDRVFGSYEQYF